This paragraph reports one TCR beta chain. Its antigen is currently unknown. Measured with immunoSEQ multiplex PCR; TCRdb has only the in-frame clones, and not every one. Of about 70,000 clones in the sample, around 85% are singletons; the top ten hold roughly 5.3%. Germline assignment: CDR1 SGHNT and CDR2 YYREEE (reference sequence). Trimming at V came to 4 bases and at J to 5 bases, leaving 5 bases not matched to a gene. CDR3 length equals 15 residues. This record comes from a study of OX40 agonist ivuxolimab in advanced cancers. Study context: Age averaged 60 years (range roughly 20 to 90), and 82.7% were male. Three patients, one with hepatocellular carcinoma and two with cutaneous melanoma, achieved partial responses.

Study-level points and caveats: Compared with CD4+, CD8+ T cells on average had more expanded clones. At 0.1 to 3.0 mg/kg and by week 6, CD4+ and CD8+ T cells in the blood had expanded clonally.

The TCR was taken from an adult with an advanced solid tumor such as melanoma, head and neck, liver or kidney cancer. The genes are TRBV5-4 and TRBJ2-1, with 11 bases aligning to TRBD1. Source: CD4+ or CD8+ T cells sorted from blood, taken in a trial of the OX40 agonist ivuxolimab. The CDR3 sequence is CASSRGQGENNEQFF. The CDR3 DNA sequence: TGTGCCAGCAGCAGGGGACAGGGGGAGAACAATGAGCAGTTCTTC.